The rows below give T cell receptor beta chains drawn from one sample of a study of early T cells in non-severe SARS-CoV-2 infection. A single record per CDR3 protein comes from TCRdb applying MiXCR to the 5' RACE reads. The sample holds about 25,000 distinct CDR3 sequences, more than 4% seen once. Sequenced input: whole blood. These receptors all stem from an adult who was a healthcare worker with PCR-confirmed SARS-CoV-2 infection or an uninfected control (not recorded which). CDR3s include the opening cysteine and the closing phenylalanine or tryptophan. The D gene is left open where the match is weak. Size is stated for part of the rows, as once, few or many counts, or as a class when the clone is expanded.

>TRBV5-6|TRBD2|NA|TRBJ2-3
CASELASTDTQYF
TGTGCCAGTGAACTAGCGTCGACAGATACGCAGTATTTT
>TRBV28|TRBD1|few|TRBJ1-2
CASSVYGTANYGYTF
TGTGCCAGCAGTGTTTACGGGACAGCGAACTATGGCTACACCTTC
>TRBV12-3/TRBV12-4|TRBD2|many|TRBJ2-2
CASSLKGSGRASGELFF
TGTGCCAGCAGTTTAAAGGGCAGCGGGAGGGCGTCCGGGGAGCTGTTTTTT
>TRBV10-3|NA|many|TRBJ2-7
CAIKEAGTYEQYF
TGTGCCATCAAGGAAGCCGGAACCTACGAGCAGTACTTC
>TRBV28|NA|NA|TRBJ1-2
CASSLGSNYGYTF
TGTGCCAGCAGTTTGGGCAGTAACTATGGCTACACCTTC
>TRBV5-6|TRBD2|many|TRBJ2-1
CASSLVAREKTDEQFF
TGTGCCAGCAGCTTGGTGGCGCGGGAGAAAACCGATGAGCAGTTCTTC
>TRBV7-3|TRBD1|many|TRBJ2-2
CASSFGDRASSLNTGELFF
TGTGCCAGCAGCTTTGGTGACAGGGCCAGTTCACTGAACACCGGGGAGCTGTTTTTT
>TRBV3-1|TRBD1|many|TRBJ2-3
CASSKRDRASTDTQYF
TGTGCCAGCAGCAAAAGGGACAGGGCCTCGACAGATACGCAGTATTTT
>TRBV4-1|TRBD1|few|TRBJ2-7
CASSQPTGDGREQYF
TGCGCCAGCAGCCAACCGACAGGGGACGGACGCGAGCAGTACTTC
>TRBV12-3/TRBV12-4|TRBD2|NA|TRBJ2-7
CASSLMTSGLPTYEQYF
TGTGCCAGCAGTTTAATGACTAGCGGGCTTCCCACCTACGAGCAGTACTTC
>TRBV7-9|NA|many|TRBJ2-5
CASSSVWPLQETQYF
TGTGCCAGCAGCTCTGTCTGGCCACTCCAAGAGACCCAGTACTTC
>TRBV12-3/TRBV12-4|NA|NA|TRBJ2-3
CASSLRGTLLDTQYF
TGTGCCAGCAGTTTAAGGGGGACTCTCTTGGATACGCAGTATTTT
>TRBV12-3/TRBV12-4|TRBD2|many|TRBJ2-7
CASSFGGTSGGYEQYF
TGTGCCAGCAGTTTCGGGGGGACTAGCGGGGGCTACGAGCAGTACTTC
>TRBV7-9|TRBD2|many|TRBJ2-4
CASSSTGGAKNIQYF
TGTGCCAGCAGCTCAACCGGGGGGGCCAAAAACATTCAGTACTTC
>TRBV20-1|NA|few|TRBJ2-7
CSATREYEQYF
TGCAGTGCGACCCGGGAGTACGAGCAGTACTTC
>TRBV19|TRBD1|many|TRBJ2-5
CASSGGQGEQETQYF
TGTGCCAGTAGTGGAGGACAGGGGGAACAAGAGACCCAGTACTTC
>TRBV7-6|TRBD2|NA|TRBJ2-7
CASSLVGLASSEQYF
TGTGCCAGCAGCTTAGTGGGACTAGCGTCTTCCGAGCAGTACTTC
>TRBV24-1|NA|medium-sized|TRBJ2-1
CATSGALYGYEQFF
TGTGCCACCAGTGGGGCGCTATATGGATATGAGCAGTTCTTC
>TRBV29-1|TRBD2|many|TRBJ2-5
CSVRAGAGETQYF
TGCAGCGTTAGAGCGGGAGCAGGAGAGACCCAGTACTTC
>TRBV7-9|NA|few|TRBJ2-7
CASSQWDISYEQYF
TGTGCCAGCAGTCAATGGGACATCTCCTACGAGCAGTACTTC
>TRBV11-2|TRBD2|many|TRBJ2-3
CASSLGATGRADTQYF
TGTGCCAGCAGCTTAGGTGCCACCGGGAGGGCAGATACGCAGTATTTT
>TRBV7-8|NA|many|TRBJ1-1
CASSFFIDTEAFF
TGTGCCAGCAGCTTCTTCATAGACACTGAAGCTTTCTTT
>TRBV27|NA|many|TRBJ2-3
CASSHTDTQYF
TGTGCCAGCAGCCACACAGATACGCAGTATTTT
>TRBV24-1|NA|many|TRBJ2-3
CATSDKVRSGDTQYF
TGTGCCACCAGTGATAAAGTGCGAAGCGGGGATACGCAGTATTTT
>TRBV15|TRBD1|many|TRBJ2-3
CATSRGDSHTDTQYF
TGTGCCACCAGCAGAGGGGACAGTCACACAGATACGCAGTATTTT
>TRBV6-2/TRBV6-3|TRBD1|many|TRBJ2-7
CASSVTGSYEQYF
TGTGCCAGCAGTGTGACAGGGTCCTACGAGCAGTACTTC
>TRBV15|NA|many|TRBJ2-5
CATSRDRGPQYF
TGTGCCACCAGCAGAGATCGTGGCCCCCAGTACTTC
>TRBV7-2|NA|many|TRBJ2-1
CASSSDRVSGQGQFF
TGTGCCAGCAGCTCAGATCGGGTTTCCGGGCAGGGGCAGTTCTTC
>TRBV19|TRBD1|many|TRBJ2-7
CASSSRQGYYEQYF
TGTGCCAGTAGTAGCCGACAGGGCTACTACGAGCAGTACTTC
>TRBV3-1|TRBD2|NA|TRBJ2-7
CASSQGTSINEQYF
TGTGCCAGCAGCCAAGGGACTAGCATCAACGAGCAGTACTTC
>TRBV7-6|TRBD2|many|TRBJ2-7
CASSFSGNSYEQYF
TGTGCCAGCAGCTTTAGCGGGAACTCCTACGAGCAGTACTTC
>TRBV3-1|NA|NA|TRBJ2-7
CASSRGSASYEQYF
TGTGCCAGCAGCAGGGGCAGTGCTTCCTACGAGCAGTACTTC
>TRBV13|TRBD1|NA|TRBJ1-4
CASSSRDRGYEKLFF
TGTGCCAGCAGTTCACGGGACAGGGGATATGAAAAACTGTTTTTT
>TRBV20-1|TRBD2|many|TRBJ2-4
CSARPSGRVYIQYF
TGCAGTGCTAGGCCTAGCGGGAGGGTGTACATTCAGTACTTC
>TRBV10-2|NA|many|TRBJ2-1
CASSESWDEQFF
TGCGCCAGCAGTGAGTCGTGGGATGAGCAGTTCTTC
>TRBV5-5|NA|many|TRBJ2-7
CASSLGAKSYEQYF
TGTGCCAGCAGCCTCGGAGCAAAGTCGTACGAGCAGTACTTC
>TRBV29-1|NA|many|TRBJ1-1
CSVESRGQSTEAFF
TGCAGCGTGGAGAGCAGGGGACAATCCACTGAAGCTTTCTTT
>TRBV4-3|NA|few|TRBJ2-2
CASSQAQGPGELFF
TGCGCCAGCAGCCAGGCGCAGGGCCCCGGGGAGCTGTTTTTT
>TRBV5-4|NA|many|TRBJ1-4
CASSLDNRNEKLFF
TGTGCCAGCAGCTTGGACAATCGTAATGAAAAACTGTTTTTT
>TRBV19|TRBD2|few|TRBJ2-1
CASSPDYSGYSYNEQFF
TGTGCCAGTAGTCCTGACTATAGCGGGTATTCCTACAATGAGCAGTTCTTC
>TRBV9|TRBD2|many|TRBJ2-7
CASSVGGGRSSYEQYF
TGTGCCAGCAGCGTAGGTGGCGGGAGGAGCTCCTACGAGCAGTACTTC
>TRBV19|NA|many|TRBJ1-5
CATRVTGNQPQHF
TGTGCCACCAGGGTAACGGGCAATCAGCCCCAGCATTTT